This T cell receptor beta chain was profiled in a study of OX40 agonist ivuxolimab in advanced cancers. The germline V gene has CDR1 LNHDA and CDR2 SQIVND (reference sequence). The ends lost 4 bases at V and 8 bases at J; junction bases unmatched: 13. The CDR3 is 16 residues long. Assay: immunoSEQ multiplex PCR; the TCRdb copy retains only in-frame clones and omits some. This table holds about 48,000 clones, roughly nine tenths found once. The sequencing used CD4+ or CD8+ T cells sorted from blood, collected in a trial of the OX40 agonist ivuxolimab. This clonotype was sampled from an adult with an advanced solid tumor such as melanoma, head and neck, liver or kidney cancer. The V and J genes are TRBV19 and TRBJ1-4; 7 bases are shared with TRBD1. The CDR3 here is CASSTTFDRVGEKLFF. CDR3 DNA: TGTGCCAGTAGTACCACATTCGACAGGGTAGGAGAAAAACTGTTTTTT. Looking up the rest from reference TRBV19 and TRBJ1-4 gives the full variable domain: DGGITQSPKYLFRKEGQNVTLSCEQNLNHDAMYWYRQDPGQGLRLIYYSQIVNDFQKGDIAEGYSVSREKKESFPLTVTSAQKNPTAFYLCASSTTFDRVGEKLFFGSGTQLSVL.